This is a list of T cell receptor beta chains from one sample in a study of T cell responses to AZD1222 COVID-19 vaccine. The table came from immunoSEQ multiplex PCR; TCRdb's copy has only in-frame clones and leaves some out. The data show roughly 100,000 clones, about 89% seen once. The sequencing used peripheral blood, collected on day 0 of AZD1222 vaccination. The receptors were sampled from an adult in good health. Each CDR3 is given with its conserved first and last residue. A D gene is named only where the DNA matches it firmly. The size field is filled for only some rows; it gives once, few, many or a size class.

D	V	J	size	CDR3	DNA
TRBD1	TRBV30	TRBJ1-4	-	CAWSRQGSKLFF	TGTGCCTGGAGTAGACAGGGCTCAAAACTGTTTTTT
-	TRBV3-1/TRBV3-2	TRBJ1-4	-	CASSQGDGYNEKLFF	TGTGCCAGCAGCCAGGGGGACGGATATAATGAAAAACTGTTTTTT
-	TRBV19	TRBJ1-4	-	CASSIGSTGFNEKLFF	TGTGCCAGTAGTATAGGATCGACAGGCTTCAATGAAAAACTGTTTTTT
-	TRBV11-1	TRBJ2-3	-	CASRQQNRDTDTQYF	TGTGCCAGCAGGCAACAAAACAGGGACACAGATACGCAGTATTTT
-	TRBV7-9	TRBJ1-4	-	CASSLASTNEKLFF	TGTGCCAGCAGCTTAGCCTCGACGAATGAAAAACTGTTTTTT
TRBD2	TRBV12-5	TRBJ2-3	-	CASGSRTSLDTQYF	TGTGCTAGTGGTTCGAGGACTAGCCTTGATACGCAGTATTTT
-	TRBV7-8	TRBJ2-7	-	CASSQISYEQYF	TGTGCCAGCAGCCAAATATCCTACGAGCAGTACTTC
TRBD2	TRBV12-5	TRBJ2-5	-	CASGRGTKNRETQYF	TGTGCTAGTGGGCGCGGGACTAAGAATCGGGAGACCCAGTACTTC
-	TRBV21-1	TRBJ2-5	-	CASSKRLVGSRETQYF	TGTGCCAGCAGCAAACGACTAGTGGGAAGTCGAGAGACCCAGTACTTC
-	TRBV6-5	TRBJ1-1	-	CAAGVETEAFF	TGTGCCGCGGGTGTAGAGACTGAAGCTTTCTTT
-	TRBV5-8	TRBJ1-5	-	CASRQQGTNRQPQHF	TGTGCCAGCAGGCAGCAGGGTACCAACCGTCAGCCCCAGCATTTT
-	TRBV25-1	TRBJ1-6	-	CASSDFYSYNSPLHF	TGTGCCAGCAGTGACTTCTACTCCTATAATTCACCCCTCCACTTT
TRBD1	TRBV3-1/TRBV3-2	TRBJ1-2	-	CASSHSGGRYGYTF	TGTGCCAGCAGCCATTCAGGGGGCCGGTATGGCTACACCTTC
TRBD1	TRBV5-4	TRBJ2-7	-	CASSDRGQAYEQYF	TGTGCCAGCAGCGACAGGGGGCAAGCCTACGAGCAGTACTTC
TRBD1	TRBV4-2	TRBJ1-4	-	CASSQEFGQGWGQKLFF	TGTGCCAGCAGCCAAGAGTTCGGACAGGGATGGGGTCAAAAACTGTTTTTT
-	TRBV6-4	TRBJ2-7	-	CASSPRFCYEQYF	TGTGCCAGCAGCCCTAGGTTTTGCTACGAGCAGTACTTC
-	TRBV5-4	TRBJ2-1	-	CASSRTSGVNEQFF	TGTGCCAGCAGCCGTACTAGTGGGGTCAATGAGCAGTTCTTC
-	TRBV19	TRBJ2-7	-	CASSMDTRTYEQYF	TGTGCCAGTAGTATGGATACCAGAACCTACGAGCAGTACTTC
-	TRBV15	TRBJ1-1	-	CATSRDREAFF	TGTGCCACCAGCAGAGACCGGGAAGCTTTCTTT
-	TRBV5-6	TRBJ1-5	-	CASSWGTGNNQPQHF	TGTGCCAGCAGCTGGGGCACAGGCAACAATCAGCCCCAGCATTTT
-	TRBV6-5	TRBJ1-1	-	CASSYRAVSSAEAFF	TGTGCCAGCAGTTACCGGGCGGTCAGTAGCGCTGAAGCTTTCTTT
-	TRBV4-1	TRBJ1-4	-	CASSQWTNEKLFF	TGCGCCAGCAGCCAATGGACTAATGAAAAACTGTTTTTT
-	TRBV5-1	TRBJ2-5	-	CASSPDPQETQYF	TGCGCCAGCAGCCCCGACCCCCAAGAGACCCAGTACTTC
-	TRBV7-9	TRBJ1-5	-	CASSLESQPQHF	TGTGCCAGCAGCTTAGAATCACAGCCCCAGCATTTT
TRBD1	TRBV9	TRBJ1-4	-	CASSITGTENNEKLFF	TGTGCCAGCAGCATAACCGGGACAGAGAATAATGAAAAACTGTTTTTT
TRBD1	TRBV2	TRBJ1-5	-	CASSAGQGASQPQHF	TGTGCCAGCAGTGCGGGACAGGGGGCTTCTCAGCCCCAGCATTTT
-	TRBV13	TRBJ2-3	-	CASSWTDTQYF	TGTGCCAGCAGCTGGACGGATACGCAGTATTTT
-	TRBV2	TRBJ2-1	-	CASSGGGPSSYNEQFF	TGTGCCAGCAGTGGGGGGGGCCCAAGCTCCTACAATGAGCAGTTCTTC
-	TRBV7-9	TRBJ1-4	-	CASSFLSQGPNEKLFF	TGTGCCAGCAGCTTTTTGTCCCAAGGCCCTAATGAAAAACTGTTTTTT
-	TRBV7-8	TRBJ1-4	-	CASSSAGTHGTNEKLFF	TGTGCCAGCAGCTCGGCCGGGACCCACGGAACTAATGAAAAACTGTTTTTT
-	TRBV30	TRBJ1-1	-	CAWSQGLIFSSTEAFF	TGTGCCTGGAGCCAGGGTCTGATCTTCTCGTCGACTGAAGCTTTCTTT
TRBD1	TRBV27	TRBJ1-2	-	CASSKGQSKSYGYTF	TGTGCCAGCAGTAAGGGACAGTCCAAAAGCTATGGCTACACCTTC
-	TRBV6-2/TRBV6-3	TRBJ2-2	once	CASSYAGELFF	TGTGCCAGCAGTTACGCCGGGGAGCTGTTTTTT
TRBD1	TRBV5-1	TRBJ1-6	-	CASRTGGDSPLHF	TGCGCCAGCAGAACAGGGGGGGATTCACCCCTCCACTTT
-	TRBV4-1	TRBJ2-6	-	CASSQDWGPEANVLTF	TGCGCCAGCAGCCAAGATTGGGGCCCCGAGGCCAACGTCCTGACTTTC
-	TRBV15	TRBJ1-4	-	CATSRDLENEKLFF	TGTGCCACCAGCAGAGATCTAGAAAATGAAAAACTGTTTTTT
-	TRBV7-6	TRBJ1-5	-	CASSLVQGRYQPQHF	TGTGCCAGCAGCTTAGTGCAGGGTCGGTATCAGCCCCAGCATTTT
TRBD2	TRBV6-5	TRBJ2-5	-	CASSYISGGAAPQYF	TGTGCCAGCAGTTACATTAGCGGGGGGGCCGCACCCCAGTACTTC
-	TRBV9	TRBJ2-7	few	CASSVGYSGGAREQYF	TGTGCCAGCAGCGTAGGGTATAGTGGGGGGGCGCGGGAGCAGTACTTC
-	TRBV2	TRBJ2-7	-	CASSDWGQNYEQYF	TGTGCCAGCAGTGACTGGGGCCAGAACTACGAGCAGTACTTC
-	TRBV6-1	TRBJ1-5	-	CASSDGRKPQHF	TGTGCCAGCAGTGACGGGAGGAAGCCCCAGCATTTT
-	TRBV30	TRBJ1-1	-	CAWSVQLNTEAFF	TGTGCCTGGAGTGTCCAACTGAACACTGAAGCTTTCTTT
TRBD1	TRBV7-6	TRBJ1-3	-	CASSSRTGTGLSGNTIYF	TGTGCCAGCAGCTCCAGAACCGGGACAGGGCTTTCTGGAAACACCATATATTTT
TRBD1	TRBV11-2	TRBJ2-3	-	CASSYGGVWDRATDTQYF	TGTGCCAGCAGCTACGGCGGGGTGTGGGACAGGGCAACAGATACGCAGTATTTT
-	TRBV6-5	TRBJ1-3	-	CASRKTISGNTIYF	TGTGCCAGCAGAAAGACTATCTCTGGAAACACCATATATTTT
-	TRBV5-8	TRBJ1-6	-	CASSWQRSSSGWTYNSPLHF	TGTGCCAGCAGCTGGCAAAGAAGCTCCAGTGGGTGGACTTATAATTCACCCCTCCACTTT
-	TRBV6-5	TRBJ2-3	-	CASSYWGGADTQYF	TGTGCCAGCAGTTACTGGGGTGGGGCAGATACGCAGTATTTT
-	TRBV7-6	TRBJ2-3	-	CATSGDRTDTQYF	TGTGCCACTTCGGGGGACCGCACAGATACGCAGTATTTT
TRBD1	TRBV7-2	TRBJ2-1	-	CASKGQWDGEQFF	TGTGCCAGCAAGGGACAGTGGGACGGTGAGCAGTTCTTC
-	TRBV3-1/TRBV3-2	TRBJ1-1	-	CASSQVSTEAFF	TGTGCCAGCAGCCAAGTATCCACTGAAGCTTTCTTT